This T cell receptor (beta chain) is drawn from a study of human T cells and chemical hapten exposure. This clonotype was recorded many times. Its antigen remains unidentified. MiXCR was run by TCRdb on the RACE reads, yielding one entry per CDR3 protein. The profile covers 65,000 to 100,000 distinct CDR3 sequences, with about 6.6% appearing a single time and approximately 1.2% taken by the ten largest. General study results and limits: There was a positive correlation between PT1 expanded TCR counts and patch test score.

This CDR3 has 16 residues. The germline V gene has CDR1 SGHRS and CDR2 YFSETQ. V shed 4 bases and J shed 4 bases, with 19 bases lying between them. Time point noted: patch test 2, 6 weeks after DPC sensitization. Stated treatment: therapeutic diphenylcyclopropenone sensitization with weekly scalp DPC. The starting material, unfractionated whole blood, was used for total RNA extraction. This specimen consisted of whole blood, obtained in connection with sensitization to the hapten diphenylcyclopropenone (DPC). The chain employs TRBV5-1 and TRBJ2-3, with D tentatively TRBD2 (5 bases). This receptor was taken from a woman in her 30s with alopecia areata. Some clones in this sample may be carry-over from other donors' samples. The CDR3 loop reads CASSHGSSPGSDTQYF. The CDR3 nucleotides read TGCGCCAGCAGCCATGGAAGTTCTCCGGGGTCAGATACGCAGTATTTT.